This TCR beta chain was captured by sequencing in a study of shared clonotypes between healthy human individuals. As for the study in general: Each donor contributed plates that comprised three CD4 naive, three CD4 memory, two CD8 naive and one CD8 memory.

This clone appeared many times. The antigen is undetermined. It was across several immunoSEQ plates that each subset's genomic DNA was evenly split. Repertoires were generated with immunoSEQ multiplex PCR, while TCRdb's copy carries only in-frame clones and drops some. The sample lists roughly 1,000,000 clones, 78% occurring once. Germline CDR1 reads MDHEN; CDR2 reads SYDVKM. The CDR3 runs 19 residues. V gave up 2 bases and J gave up 1 base, with 18 bases separating them. Study results and caveats: Estimated richness was generally greater in naive than memory subsets. Read depth was anticipated to influence clonotype sharing among donors.

The chain recombines TRBV28 with TRBJ2-6, with a tentative D call TRBD2 (5 bases). The TCR comes from a man between 18 and 29 years old in good health. Some clones in this sample may be carry-over from other donors' samples. The sequencing input was memory CD4+ T cells from PBMCs. Subset indicated: CD45RA-negative fraction. CDR3 residues: CASSLLTAGPQSGANVLTF. As DNA, the CDR3 is TGTGCCAGCAGTTTACTGACGGCGGGCCCTCAGTCTGGGGCCAACGTCCTGACTTTC.